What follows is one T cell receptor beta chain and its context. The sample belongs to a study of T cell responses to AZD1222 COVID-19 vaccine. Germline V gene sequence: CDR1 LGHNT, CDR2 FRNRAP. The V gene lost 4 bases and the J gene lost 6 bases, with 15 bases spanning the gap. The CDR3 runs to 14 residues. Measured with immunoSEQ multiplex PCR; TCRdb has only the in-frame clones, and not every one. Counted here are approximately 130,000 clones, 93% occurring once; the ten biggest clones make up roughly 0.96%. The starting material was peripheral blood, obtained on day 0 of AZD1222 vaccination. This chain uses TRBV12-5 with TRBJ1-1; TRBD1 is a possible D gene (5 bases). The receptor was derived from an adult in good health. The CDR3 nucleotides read TGTGCTAGTGGTTCACCCCCGGGACCCGCTGAAGCTTTCTTT. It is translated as CASGSPPGPAEAFF.